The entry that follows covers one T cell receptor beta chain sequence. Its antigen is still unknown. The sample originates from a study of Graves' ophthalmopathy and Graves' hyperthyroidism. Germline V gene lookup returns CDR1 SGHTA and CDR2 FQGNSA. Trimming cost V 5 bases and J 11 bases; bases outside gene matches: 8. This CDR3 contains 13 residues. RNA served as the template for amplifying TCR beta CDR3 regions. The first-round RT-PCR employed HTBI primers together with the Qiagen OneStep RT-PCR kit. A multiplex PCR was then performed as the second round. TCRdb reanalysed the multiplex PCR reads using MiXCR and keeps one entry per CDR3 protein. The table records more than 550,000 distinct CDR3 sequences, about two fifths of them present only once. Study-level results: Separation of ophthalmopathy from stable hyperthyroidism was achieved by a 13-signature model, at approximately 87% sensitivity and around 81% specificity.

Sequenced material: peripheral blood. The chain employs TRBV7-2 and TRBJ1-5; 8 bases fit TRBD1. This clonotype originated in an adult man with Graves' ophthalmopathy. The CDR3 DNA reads TGTGCCAGCAGCAGACAGGGGTGGGAGACCCAGCATTTT. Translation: CASSRQGWETQHF.